Shown below are 23 T cell receptor beta chains from a single sample sequenced in a study of blood T cell repertoires in COVID-19. TCRdb's copy holds only in-frame clones and misses some; the assay was immunoSEQ multiplex PCR. Found here are 110,000 to 150,000 clones, 82% of them singletons; the top ten hold about 4.3%. Sequencing used peripheral blood. The receptor set was obtained from a woman of 80 years or more with acute or convalescent COVID-19.

The chain couples TRBV4-1 to TRBJ1-5; D not certain. Trimming removed 4 bases from V and 0 bases from J, with 13 bases in between. Germline loops: CDR1 MGHRA, CDR2 YSYEKL. This CDR3 spans 16 amino acids. CDR3 in amino acids: CASSPMAIYSNQPQHF. The CDR3 coding sequence is TGCGCCAGCAGCCCCATGGCCATTTATAGCAATCAGCCCCAGCATTTT.

This sequence joins TRBV5-1 and TRBJ2-3; 7 bases are a match to TRBD2. CDR3 length equals 16 residues. Losses at the gene ends were 2 bases for V and 3 bases for J; bases not matched to a gene: 9. Germline assignment: CDR1 SGHRS and CDR2 YFSETQ. The CDR3 DNA sequence: TGCGCCAGCAGCTTTAACCCTGGGCGGGGGACAGATACGCAGTATTTT. Protein: CASSFNPGRGTDTQYF.

The CDR3 is CASSRQQQGTEAFF. Written as DNA, the CDR3 is TGCGCCAGCAGTCGACAGCAGCAGGGCACTGAAGCTTTCTTT. J is TRBJ1-1 and V is TRBV5-1; the D gene is possibly TRBD1 (5 bases). The CDR3 is 14 residues long. The V and J ends lost 5 bases and 4 bases respectively, with 15 bases between them. Germline CDR1 reads SGHRS; CDR2 reads YFSETQ.

The chain carries TRBV5-5 and TRBJ1-5, with D maybe TRBD1 (5 bases). Germline V gene sequence: CDR1 SGHKS, CDR2 YYEKEE (reference sequence). The CDR3 has 13 residues. V was clipped by 2 bases and J by 2 bases, with 5 bases between them. The CDR3: CASSFRGNQPQHF. The CDR3 DNA sequence: TGTGCCAGCAGCTTCAGGGGCAATCAGCCCCAGCATTTT.

In this sample, this clone turned up a few times. The V gene is TRBV19, the J gene TRBJ2-7; TRBD2 agrees at 8 bases. With 5 bases clipped from V and 4 bases from J, the junction kept 10 bases outside the gene matches. The CDR3 length is 15 residues. CDR1 and CDR2 from the germline V gene are LNHDA and SQIVND (reference sequence). This CDR3 reads CASSPSGLVTYEQYF. CDR3 in DNA: TGTGCCAGTAGTCCCTCGGGACTAGTTACGTACGAGCAGTACTTC.

The chain links TRBV19 to TRBJ1-2, with 7 bases identical to TRBD1. The V gene's germline CDR1 is LNHDA and CDR2 SQIVND (reference sequence). The CDR3 is 14 amino acids. V shed 4 bases and J 4 bases; nucleotides not matched to a gene: 6. CDR3 region: CASSTRTGFYGYTF. The CDR3 bases are TGTGCCAGTAGTACACGGACAGGCTTCTATGGCTACACCTTC.

The CDR3 region has the DNA TGTGCCAGCAGCCGAAGAGGGATGAACACTGAAGCTTTCTTT. Translation: CASSRRGMNTEAFF. This rearrangement joins TRBV7-8 to TRBJ1-1; no definite D call. The CDR3 contains 14 residues. The V gene lost 5 bases and the J gene lost 0 bases, with 10 bases spanning the gap. From germline, CDR1 is SGHVS and CDR2 FQNEAQ.

V usage is TRBV7-9 and J usage is TRBJ1-1; 10 bases are a match to TRBD1. This CDR3 contains 14 residues. Per germline, CDR1 SEHNR and CDR2 FQNEAQ (reference sequence). J was trimmed by 3 bases and V by 5 bases; bases with no gene match: 3. The CDR3: CASSRTGGYTEAFF. The CDR3 bases are TGTGCCAGCAGCAGGACAGGGGGATACACTGAAGCTTTCTTT.

This sequence joins TRBV6-1 and TRBJ1-5; no reliable D call. This CDR3 comprises 16 residues. CDR1 and CDR2 (germline): MNHNS, SASEGT. The V end was cut by 3 bases, the J end by 3 bases, with 15 bases between. CDR3 in amino acids: CASSDRGGWLNQPQHF. CDR3 coding DNA: TGTGCCAGCAGTGACCGGGGAGGGTGGCTCAATCAGCCCCAGCATTTT.

This chain links TRBV27 with TRBJ1-1; the match to TRBD1 covers 9 bases. The V segment lost 6 bases and the J segment 5 bases; nucleotides outside the gene matches: 13. This CDR3 comprises 16 residues. Looked up from germline, CDR1 is MNHEY and CDR2 is SMNVEV (reference sequence). The CDR3 here is CASSPSWDRVGTEAFF. The DNA of the CDR3 is TGTGCCAGCAGCCCCTCCTGGGACAGGGTCGGGACTGAAGCTTTCTTT.

This clone was recorded only once. The rearrangement links TRBV28 to TRBJ1-2; TRBD1 is a possible D gene (6 bases). Trimming removed 2 bases from V and 4 bases from J, with 17 bases in between. The germline gives CDR1 MDHEN, CDR2 SYDVKM. This CDR3 comprises 16 residues. CDR3 in DNA: TGTGCCAGCAGTTTAGATATGGGGGCGCCCGTCTATGGCTACACCTTC. It specifies CASSLDMGAPVYGYTF.

V and J are TRBV11-2 and TRBJ2-2; no clear D. Germline V gives CDR1 SGHAT, CDR2 FQNNGV. The CDR3 contains 13 residues. Trimming left V 4 bases short and J 5 bases short, with 8 bases between. In DNA, the CDR3 is TGTGCCAGCAGCTCAACCGAGACCGGGGAGCTGTTTTTT. Translating gives CASSSTETGELFF.

The chain has TRBV5-4 and TRBJ2-2; 7 nucleotides line up with TRBD2. Per the germline V gene, CDR1 is SGHNT and CDR2 is YYREEE (reference sequence). The CDR3 loop spans 19 amino acids. Trimming removed 3 bases from V and 2 bases from J; junction bases left unmatched: 16. In nucleotides, the CDR3 is TGTGCCAGCAGCTGGCCCCAAGGGCGGGGGTCTGCCAACACCGGGGAGCTGTTTTTT. This gives the protein CASSWPQGRGSANTGELFF.

The chain uses TRBV5-1 and TRBJ2-3, with D perhaps TRBD1 (6 bases). Per the germline V gene, CDR1 is SGHRS and CDR2 is YFSETQ. V lost 0 bases, J lost 5 bases, and 13 bases lay in between. The CDR3 extends over 15 amino acids. The CDR3 nucleotides are TGCGCCAGCAGCTTGGACAGGGCGGGTCTAGATACGCAGTATTTT. It translates to CASSLDRAGLDTQYF.

This clone was counted once. The chain has TRBV18 and TRBJ1-5, with a tentative D call TRBD1 (6 bases). The V end lost 3 bases, the J end lost 6 bases, and 9 bases lay between the germline ends. Germline loops: CDR1 KGHSH, CDR2 LQKENI. The CDR3 totals 13 residues. CDR3 residues: CASSPNRAQPQHF. In DNA form, the CDR3 reads TGTGCCAGCTCACCTAACAGGGCTCAGCCCCAGCATTTT.

As to this clone: The junction and the germline gene differ at one end; a read error may be behind it. The chain is built from TRBV9 and TRBJ1-2; D not resolved. Per the germline V gene, CDR1 is SGDLS and CDR2 is YYNGEE. This CDR3 is built from 13 residues. The DNA of the CDR3 is TGTACCAGCAGCGTAGTAACTGCCGGTGACTACACCTTC. This gives the protein CTSSVVTAGDYTF.

This clone was seen a few times. The V call is TRBV12-3 or TRBV12-4, the J call TRBJ1-4; D uncertain. Trimming removed 7 bases at V and 4 bases at J, with 10 bases between. There are 13 residues in the CDR3. CDR3 region: CASKNSNNEKLFF. Here the CDR3 DNA reads TGTGCCAGCAAAAACAGCAATAATGAAAAACTGTTTTTT.

The chain links TRBV7-8 to TRBJ2-7, with 8 positions matching TRBD2. In germline, CDR1 is SGHVS, CDR2 FQNEAQ. V lost 4 bases and J lost 3; bases outside the gene matches: 8. The CDR3 contains 15 residues. This CDR3 reads CASSSEPGLVYEQYF. For the CDR3, the DNA is TGTGCCAGCAGCTCCGAACCGGGACTAGTCTACGAGCAGTACTTC.

The rearrangement joins TRBV5-1 to TRBJ2-3; possibly TRBD1 for D (6 bases). The CDR3 covers 15 residues. CDR1 is SGHRS, CDR2 YFSETQ, per germline. V was shortened by 5 bases and J by 6 bases, with 19 bases between the two germline ends. CDR3 coding DNA: TGCGCCAGCAGTCCTCAGGGGTCCCAATGGGATACGCAGTATTTT. It codes for CASSPQGSQWDTQYF.

The chain links TRBV20-1 to TRBJ2-7, with D possibly TRBD2 on 6 matching bases. Trimming stripped 6 bases from V and 3 bases from J, with 9 bases between. The CDR3 has 11 amino acids. Germline CDR1 DFQATT, CDR2 SNEGSKA (reference sequence). The CDR3 loop is CSARRGYEQYF. CDR3 nucleotides: TGCAGTGCCAGGCGGGGCTACGAGCAGTACTTC.

V and J are TRBV4-1 and TRBJ2-3; 8 bases are shared with TRBD1. The CDR3 extends over 17 amino acids. Germline V gives CDR1 MGHRA, CDR2 YSYEKL. Unmatched junction bases numbered 9, after V lost 0 bases and J lost 4 bases. As DNA, the CDR3 is TGCGCCAGCAGCCAAGAACGGCAGGGGGCGTTGGCAGATACGCAGTATTTT. It is translated as CASSQERQGALADTQYF.

This chain joins TRBV2 and TRBJ2-5, with 12 bases lining up with TRBD2. The junction had 7 bases not matched to a gene; V was cut back by 6 bases and J by 5 bases. The germline V gene has CDR1 SNHLY and CDR2 FYNNEI. This CDR3 region has 15 residues. The CDR3 DNA sequence: TGTGCCAGCAGCGGACTAGCGGGGTTGCTGGAGACCCAGTACTTC. Translating gives CASSGLAGLLETQYF.

This clone was observed a few times. The rearrangement links TRBV19 to TRBJ1-3, with D unclear. This CDR3 has 15 amino acids. V gave up 5 bases and J gave up 0 bases, with 11 bases separating them. The germline CDR1 and CDR2 sequences are LNHDA and SQIVND (reference sequence). CDR3 residues: CASSSNGDSGNTIYF. The CDR3 DNA sequence: TGTGCCAGTAGTTCAAACGGGGACTCTGGAAACACCATATATTTT.